The present entry profiles one T cell receptor beta chain with its context. The antigen it recognizes is unknown. No base-level quality is on record; no much larger clone is a single base apart. Any patient with an uncontrolled infection, another autoimmune disease, pregnancy or lactation was excluded. Diagnoses were based on clinical symptoms, serum thyroxine and TRAb, thyroid ultrasound and orbital computed tomography. Total RNA was extracted using Trizol reagent, and RNA quality was assessed on an Agilent 2100 Bioanalyzer. This sample was included in a study of T cells in Graves' hyperthyroidism and ophthalmopathy (dated by TCRdb to about 2019). General notes on the study: TCR V-J signatures able to tell the groups apart were searched for in a discovery cohort of some 100 patients, of whom 43 had Graves' ophthalmopathy and 55 to 65 had stable Graves' hyperthyroidism. An independent validation cohort of 18 to 20 hyperthyroidism patients and over 15 patients who later progressed to ophthalmopathy tested prospective prediction of ophthalmopathy. For training and testing, the roughly 93 patients in the discovery cohort were randomly divided in a 7:3 ratio. Thyroid tissue and blood T-cell repertoires from several Graves' hyperthyroidism patients were also compared in the study. Following sampling, methimazole starting at 30 mg daily was given to hyperthyroidism patients, and high-dose intravenous methylprednisolone was given to ophthalmopathy patients. The paper reports TCR Vbeta CDR3 sequencing of approximately 140 peripheral blood samples: 40 to 45 ophthalmopathy, about 75 hyperthyroidism and around 17 progressor patients. The full study reports these points: Most expanded thyroid clonotypes (frequency above 0.001) were also detected in blood, a finding suggesting that blood repertoires may reflect thyroid immune responses. No statistical method was used to fix the sample size in advance, and group allocation was not hidden from the investigators. In validation, the model predicted progression to ophthalmopathy with 55% to 71% sensitivity and 72.22% specificity, a median of about 6 months before onset. A 13 V-J signature model separated ophthalmopathy from stable hyperthyroidism, with 87.88% sensitivity and about 81% specificity in cross-validation and 80%/75% in testing.

CDR1 and CDR2, looked up from the germline V gene (reference sequence), are SEHNR and FQNEAQ. Trimming leaves V shorter by 3 bases and J shorter by 3 bases, with the junction holding 5 bases beyond the gene matches. Taken from cysteine to phenylalanine, the CDR3 has 15 residues. The DNA shown is the 45-base CDR3, in frame from base 1. TCR beta CDR3 regions were amplified from RNA transcripts. The TCR CDR3 was subjected to a first round of RT-PCR using the HTBI primer set and the Qiagen OneStep RT-PCR kit. Libraries were constructed in a second round of multiplex PCR, after which size selection and purification were performed. Libraries were sequenced paired-end with 100 bp reads on an Illumina HiSeq2000. The authors' pipeline ran thus. SOAPnuke was used to process the raw data, throwing out any read that contained adapters or uncalled bases, had a mean Phred below 15, or lacked an exact constant-primer or identifier match. High-quality paired reads were merged using COPE v1.2.5, and each unique nucleotide sequence was defined as a clonotype. Clonotypes were aligned to IMGT TRBV, TRBD and TRBJ reference segments using MiTCR v1.1. Only V-J combinations with frequency above 0.0001, covering about 99% of repertoires, were analysed. The TCS score was defined as F50 (clonal expansion) divided by E x V (chaos), with BLOSUM62-based TCRdist calculated between CDR3 peptides within each V-J. Welch's t-statistics and random forest reduced around 510 V-J features to 13, which were used in a naive Bayes classifier (R e1071). Thyroid-blood repertoire similarity was quantified with the Morisita-Horn index. TCRdb took the public reads, trimmed them with fastp at Q25, ran MiXCR for clone calling and kept in-frame beta chains. Rows are unified per CDR3 protein, each entry keeping the most common DNA and genes. In this record, the V and J calls reflect TCRdb's handling and not the investigators' own analysis. The sample data list hundreds of thousands of distinct CDR3 sequences, and less than 45% of these were observed just once. About 7% of the sample belongs to the ten largest clones.

The sequence derives from an adult man with Graves' disease, either hyperthyroidism or ophthalmopathy (not recorded which). The source material was peripheral blood or thyroid tissue (not recorded which). The chain employs TRBV7-9 and TRBJ1-5, with 7 bases matching TRBD1. This receptor carries the CDR3 CASSFRDSINQPQHF. The DNA is TGTGCCAGCAGCTTCCGGGACAGTATCAATCAGCCCCAGCATTTT.